A selection of T cell receptor beta chains follows, all from one sample in a study of T cells in Graves' hyperthyroidism and ophthalmopathy. TCRdb independently ran MiXCR on the multiplex PCR reads; one entry per CDR3 protein. The table records 640,000 or so distinct CDR3 sequences, 14% of them present only once. The sample taken for sequencing was blood. These TCRs come from a woman between 18 and 29 years old with Graves' ophthalmopathy. CDR3s include the opening cysteine and the closing phenylalanine or tryptophan. A D gene is named only where the DNA matches it firmly. Size values are once, few and many counts, or a class for expanded clones, and some rows have none.

TRBJ2-7 . TRBV7-3 . CASSGGSGSGEQYF TGTGCCAGCAGCGGAGGGTCGGGGTCCGGCGAGCAGTACTTC
TRBJ2-3 . TRBV20-1 many CSAPGTNTDTQYF TGCAGTGCTCCCGGGACAAACACAGATACGCAGTATTTT
TRBJ2-1 TRBD1 TRBV2 . CASSLSAPRDRVDNEQFF TGTGCCAGCAGCCTCAGCGCACCCCGGGACAGGGTGGACAATGAGCAGTTCTTC
TRBJ2-2 . TRBV13 . CASSIYDTGELFF TGTGCCAGCAGCATATACGACACCGGGGAGCTGTTTTTT
TRBJ2-3 . TRBV6-6 many CASSYSGIATDTQYF TGTGCCAGCAGTTACTCTGGGATAGCCACAGATACGCAGTATTTT
TRBJ1-1 TRBD1 TRBV30 many CACNPGQGSHTEAFF TGTGCCTGCAACCCGGGACAGGGTAGTCACACTGAAGCTTTCTTT
TRBJ2-1 TRBD2 TRBV11-3 . CASSSSGGNEQFF TGTGCCAGCAGCTCTAGCGGGGGCAATGAGCAGTTCTTC
TRBJ2-3 . TRBV24-1 many CATSFGQLTDTQYF TGTGCCACCTCATTCGGACAGCTCACAGATACGCAGTATTTT
TRBJ2-4 . TRBV27 many CASSLVPENIQYF TGTGCCAGCAGTTTAGTTCCAGAAAACATTCAGTACTTC
TRBJ1-2 . TRBV20-1 . CSARLPGYGYTF TGCAGTGCTCGCCTCCCGGGATATGGCTACACCTTC
TRBJ2-4 TRBD1 TRBV2 many CASRTPTGGRGNIQYF TGTGCCAGCAGGACACCGACAGGGGGCCGGGGAAACATTCAGTACTTC
TRBJ2-7 . TRBV7-2 many CASSSPALANPYEQYF TGTGCCAGCAGCTCCCCAGCCTTGGCCAACCCCTACGAGCAGTACTTC
TRBJ2-1 TRBD1 TRBV6-1 . CASRAYRGGDEQFF TGTGCCAGCAGGGCATACCGAGGGGGCGATGAGCAGTTCTTC
TRBJ2-7 TRBD2 TRBV6-6 many CASSYSSLAGNEQYF TGTGCCAGCAGTTACTCGAGTCTAGCGGGAAACGAGCAGTACTTC
TRBJ2-7 . TRBV12-3/TRBV12-4 many CASSLEWYEQYF TGTGCCAGCAGTTTAGAATGGTACGAGCAGTACTTC
TRBJ2-3 . TRBV20-1 many CSAPADPSTDTQYF TGCAGTGCCCCAGCTGATCCTAGCACAGATACGCAGTATTTT
TRBJ1-3 . TRBV9 . CASSVSKTASGNTIYF TGTGCCAGCAGCGTATCCAAAACGGCCTCTGGAAACACCATATATTTT
TRBJ2-1 . TRBV7-9 many CASSLTGREQFF TGTGCCAGCAGCTTAACAGGACGTGAGCAGTTCTTC
TRBJ2-6 TRBD1 TRBV11-2 many CASSSDRGPGANVLTF TGTGCCAGCAGCTCGGACAGGGGACCTGGGGCCAACGTCCTGACTTTC
TRBJ2-7 . TRBV27 many CASTPGPSYEQYF TGTGCCAGCACACCGGGGCCCTCCTACGAGCAGTACTTC
TRBJ1-1 . TRBV5-1 . CASSPDTGRHTEAFF TGCGCCAGCAGCCCCGACACGGGGCGGCACACTGAAGCTTTCTTT
TRBJ2-2 . TRBV18 . CASSPPSRGTGELFF TGTGCCAGCTCACCACCGTCGAGGGGAACCGGGGAGCTGTTTTTT
TRBJ2-5 TRBD1 TRBV12-3/TRBV12-4 many CASTPGQGFVETQYF TGTGCCAGCACCCCGGGACAGGGGTTCGTAGAGACCCAGTACTTC
TRBJ2-3 . TRBV7-2 many CASSLGVRWADTQYF TGTGCCAGCAGCTTAGGGGTTCGTTGGGCAGATACGCAGTATTTT
TRBJ2-3 TRBD2 TRBV12-3/TRBV12-4 many CASTGHTLTSGLIDTQYF TGTGCCAGCACCGGACATACCCTAACTAGCGGGCTTATAGATACGCAGTATTTT
TRBJ2-3 TRBD2 TRBV20-1 . CSALGLAGEDTQYF TGCAGTGCTCTGGGACTAGCGGGAGAAGATACGCAGTATTTT
TRBJ1-5 . TRBV25-1 . CASSARGDSNQPQHF TGTGCCAGCAGTGCCCGGGGGGATAGCAATCAGCCCCAGCATTTT
TRBJ2-1 . TRBV7-9 many CASSSWVGPIYEQFF TGTGCCAGCAGCTCATGGGTTGGTCCGATATATGAGCAGTTCTTC
TRBJ2-7 TRBD2 TRBV6-8 . CASTWGRLAGGPRYEQYF TGTGCCAGCACTTGGGGGCGACTAGCGGGAGGGCCTCGGTACGAGCAGTACTTC
TRBJ2-5 TRBD1 TRBV12-3/TRBV12-4 many CASSFRGPSGGETQYF TGTGCCAGCAGTTTTCGGGGCCCCTCAGGGGGAGAGACCCAGTACTTC